This is a list of T cell receptor beta chains from one sample in a study of cytomegalovirus exposure and HLA in healthy donors. Sequencing was performed with immunoSEQ multiplex PCR; in TCRdb, only in-frame clones are kept and a portion is missing. The sample carries over 150,000 clones, 74% recorded once. Material: PBMCs. The receptor source for this set is a young man in good health and CMV-seronegative. The CDR3 runs from the conserved cysteine through the conserved F or W. D genes are given only for firm matches. Size values are once, few and many counts, or a class for expanded clones, and some rows have none.

.,TRBV7-2,TRBJ1-2,.,TGTGCCAGCAGCTTAGATCAGGCGGGTTCTCGCTATGGCTACACCTTC,CASSLDQAGSRYGYTF
TRBD1,TRBV28,TRBJ1-2,once,TGTGCCAGCACCTTGACAGGGGATTCTGGCTACACCTTC,CASTLTGDSGYTF
TRBD1,TRBV7-8,TRBJ1-3,.,TGTGCCAGCAGCAAGGGGGCACGGACCTCTGGAAACACCATATATTTT,CASSKGARTSGNTIYF
.,TRBV5-1,TRBJ1-2,.,TGCGCCAGCAGCCCCCTACAGGGCTCCTCCTATGGCTACACCTTC,CASSPLQGSSYGYTF
.,TRBV6-1,TRBJ1-2,.,TGTGCCAGCAGTGTAGTACAGGGCCAAAACTATGGCTACACCTTC,CASSVVQGQNYGYTF
.,TRBV6-4,TRBJ2-1,.,TGTGCCAGCGTCGGTGGTGAGCAGTTCTTC,CASVGGEQFF
.,TRBV6-1,TRBJ1-6,.,TGTGCCAGCAGTGAAGGGGCGGGGGCCCAAGCCAATTCACCCCTCCACTTT,CASSEGAGAQANSPLHF
TRBD1,TRBV19,TRBJ1-1,.,TGTGCCAGTAGTTTGGGACAGGCCGCGGCTGAAGCTTTCTTT,CASSLGQAAAEAFF
.,TRBV29-1,TRBJ2-2,few,TGCAGCGTTGTCTTGGGCACAAACACCGGGGAGCTGTTTTTT,CSVVLGTNTGELFF
.,TRBV7-9,TRBJ2-7,.,TGTGCCAGCAGCTCAACCGGCAGGGGAGACGAGCAGTACTTC,CASSSTGRGDEQYF
.,TRBV29-1,TRBJ2-2,.,TGCAGCGTTGTTGTCAGGGGGGTCCCCGGGGAGCTGTTTTTT,CSVVVRGVPGELFF
.,TRBV5-1,TRBJ2-2,.,TGCGCCAGCAGCTTGTCGGAAGGGGACACCGGGGAGCTGTTTTTT,CASSLSEGDTGELFF
.,TRBV2,TRBJ1-1,few,TGTGCCAGCAGCCCCTCCGGTTTGAACACTGAAGCTTTCTTT,CASSPSGLNTEAFF
TRBD1,TRBV28,TRBJ2-7,.,TGTGCCAGCAGTTTACCGGGACAGGGGCTAGTCGAGCAGTACTTC,CASSLPGQGLVEQYF
TRBD1,TRBV4-3,TRBJ1-4,.,TGCGCCAGCAGCCAAGCCGGGACAGGAGATGAAAAACTGTTTTTT,CASSQAGTGDEKLFF
TRBD1,TRBV4-3,TRBJ2-1,.,TGCGCCAGCAGCCAAAATCCCGGGACAGGGTCCTACAATGAGCAGTTCTTC,CASSQNPGTGSYNEQFF
.,TRBV28,TRBJ1-4,.,TGTGCCAGCAGTGGAGACGCGAATGAAAAACTGTTTTTT,CASSGDANEKLFF
TRBD1,TRBV27,TRBJ2-1,.,TGTGCCAGCAGTTTATCGCGACAGGGCCCCAATGAGCAGTTCTTC,CASSLSRQGPNEQFF
TRBD2,TRBV18,TRBJ2-3,few,TGTGCCAGCTCACCATGGGTAGCGGGGGAAACAGATACGCAGTATTTT,CASSPWVAGETDTQYF
.,TRBV6-1,TRBJ2-7,.,TGTGCCAGCAGTGAACTTGACAGCACCCTACGCGAGCAGTACTTC,CASSELDSTLREQYF
.,TRBV4-1,TRBJ2-4,.,TGCGCCAGCAGTCCCGCCAGAGGGTGGGTGTTGGGCAAAAACATTCAGTACTTC,CASSPARGWVLGKNIQYF
TRBD1,TRBV9,TRBJ2-2,.,TGTGCCAGCAGCTTCCCACCGGACAGGTTGAACACCGGGGAGCTGTTTTTT,CASSFPPDRLNTGELFF
.,TRBV4-1,TRBJ1-6,.,TGCGCCAGCAGCCAAGGGGGGCAATCACCCCTCCACTTT,CASSQGGQSPLHF
TRBD1,TRBV7-2,TRBJ1-3,.,TGTGCCAGCAGCTTAGTCCCAGGGGGAGGAAACACCATATATTTT,CASSLVPGGGNTIYF
TRBD2,TRBV5-6,TRBJ2-7,.,TGTGCCAGCAGCCGACTAGCGGGACTCTCCTACGAGCAGTACTTC,CASSRLAGLSYEQYF
.,TRBV6-1,TRBJ2-7,.,TGTGCCATCAGCAGAGACTTAAATACCAACGAGCAGTACTTC,CAISRDLNTNEQYF
TRBD1,TRBV7-2,TRBJ1-5,few,TGTGCCAGCAGCTTGGGACAGAGCAATCAGCCCCAGAATTTT,CASSLGQSNQPQNF
TRBD1,TRBV29-1,TRBJ1-1,.,TGCAGCGTTGACCGGGACAGGGCACCTTTCTTT,CSVDRDRAPFF
TRBD1,TRBV5-1,TRBJ2-5,.,TGCGCCAGCAGCTTAGCGACAGGGGCAGAAGAGACCCAGTACTTC,CASSLATGAEETQYF
TRBD1,TRBV5-4,TRBJ2-7,few,TGTGCCAGCAGCTTGAGACAGGGAAGTTTCTACGAGCAGTACTTC,CASSLRQGSFYEQYF
.,TRBV7-9,TRBJ2-3,.,TGTGCCCAGGGAGATACGCAGTATTTT,CAQGDTQYF
.,TRBV6-5,TRBJ1-2,.,TGTGCCAGCAGTTACTCGCCCCAGGGTCGGGGCTACACCTTC,CASSYSPQGRGYTF
.,TRBV19,TRBJ2-5,.,TGTGCCAGTAGTACCTCACTAGCTTACGTAGAGACCCAGTACTTC,CASSTSLAYVETQYF
.,TRBV5-6,TRBJ1-6,.,TGTGCCAGCAGCGCCGAAGATTCTTCGGGGACTTCACCCCTCAACTTT,CASSAEDSSGTSPLNF
.,TRBV5-4,TRBJ1-1,.,TGTGCCAGCAGCTTGGACAGAAACACTGAAGCTTTCTTT,CASSLDRNTEAFF
TRBD2,TRBV27,TRBJ2-2,.,TGTGCCAGCAGTTTATTGGGGGGGGGCACCGGGGAGCTGTTTTTT,CASSLLGGGTGELFF
.,TRBV6-5,TRBJ2-7,.,TGTGCCAGCAGTTACTCAGACACCGACTCCTACGAGCAGTACTTC,CASSYSDTDSYEQYF
.,TRBV5-1,TRBJ2-2,.,TGCGCCAGCAGCTTGGGTATCAGGGGCACGGCCGAGGAGCTGTTTTTT,CASSLGIRGTAEELFF
TRBD1,TRBV13,TRBJ1-2,.,TGTGCCAGCAGCTCAGGACAGGGGGTTCATGGCTACCCCTTC,CASSSGQGVHGYPF
.,TRBV4-3,TRBJ2-7,.,TGCGCCAGCAGCCATAGTGCCACCGGGGAAACCTACGAGCAGTACTTC,CASSHSATGETYEQYF